This T cell receptor (beta chain) was documented in a study of technical replicates of blood from several donors. Assay: immunoSEQ multiplex PCR; the TCRdb copy retains only in-frame clones and omits some. The sample gives 40,000 to 60,000 clones, roughly 84% of which show up once; 5.6% is in the top ten. Trimming at V came to 2 bases and at J to 4 bases, leaving 5 bases not matched to a gene. The CDR3 is made up of 16 amino acids. Germline lookup yields CDR1 ENHRY and CDR2 SYGVKD. This clone was recorded once. Specimen: PBMCs. This TCR derives from a human donor in good health. Some clones in this sample may be carry-over from other donors' samples. The J gene is TRBJ1-1, the V gene TRBV10-3, with 12 bases identical to TRBD1. The CDR3 protein is CAISERDRGRGTEAFF. CDR3 sequence (DNA): TGTGCCATCAGTGAGAGGGACAGGGGGCGAGGCACTGAAGCTTTCTTT.